This TCR beta chain comes out of a study of T-cell memory formation after mild COVID-19. The germline V gene encodes CDR1 SGHTA and CDR2 FQGTGA. This CDR3 has 15 amino acids. The ends were cut back, 0 bases at V and 6 bases at J, with 13 bases in the middle. TCRdb recomputed calls from the 5' RACE reads with MiXCR, one row per CDR3 protein. The data hold under 400,000 distinct CDR3 sequences, with approximately 21% observed a single time. Source material: PBMCs or a T cell subset sorted from them (not recorded which). V and J are TRBV7-3 and TRBJ2-3; a possible D gene is TRBD1 (6 bases). The sequence came from an adult woman who had mild COVID-19 (a few samples of this study predate the infection). Cell type and time point are not known. As DNA, the CDR3 is TGTGCCAGCAGCTTAACGGTCCTACAGGGCGATACGCAGTATTTT. Translated: CASSLTVLQGDTQYF.